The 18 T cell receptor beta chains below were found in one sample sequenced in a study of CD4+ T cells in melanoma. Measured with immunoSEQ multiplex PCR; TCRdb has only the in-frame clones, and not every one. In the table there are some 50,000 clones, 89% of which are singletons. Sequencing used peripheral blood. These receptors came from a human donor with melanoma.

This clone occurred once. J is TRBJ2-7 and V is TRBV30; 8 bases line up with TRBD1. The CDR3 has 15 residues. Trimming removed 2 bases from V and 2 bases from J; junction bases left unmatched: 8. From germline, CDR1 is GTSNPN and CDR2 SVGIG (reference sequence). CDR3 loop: CAWSIGQGLAYEQYF. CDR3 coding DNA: TGTGCCTGGAGTATAGGACAGGGTCTAGCCTACGAGCAGTACTTC.

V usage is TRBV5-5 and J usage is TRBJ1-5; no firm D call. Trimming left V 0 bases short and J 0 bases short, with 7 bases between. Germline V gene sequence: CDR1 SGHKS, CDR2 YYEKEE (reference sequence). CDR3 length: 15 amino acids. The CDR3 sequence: CASSLAWNSNQPQHF. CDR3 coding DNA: TGTGCCAGCAGCTTGGCCTGGAATAGCAATCAGCCCCAGCATTTT.

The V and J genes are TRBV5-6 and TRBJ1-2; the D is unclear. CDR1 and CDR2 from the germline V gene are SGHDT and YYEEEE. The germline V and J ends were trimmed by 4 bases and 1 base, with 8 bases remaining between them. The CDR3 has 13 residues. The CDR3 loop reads CASSPGYNYGYTF. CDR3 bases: TGTGCCAGCAGCCCGGGGTATAACTATGGCTACACCTTC.

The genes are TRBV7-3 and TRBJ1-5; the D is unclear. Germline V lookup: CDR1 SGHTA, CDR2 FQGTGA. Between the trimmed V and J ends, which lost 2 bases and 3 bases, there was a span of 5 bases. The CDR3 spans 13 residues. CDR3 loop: CASSLGINQPQHF. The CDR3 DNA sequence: TGTGCCAGCAGCTTAGGGATCAATCAGCCCCAGCATTTT. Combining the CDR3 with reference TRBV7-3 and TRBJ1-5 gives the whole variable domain GAGVSQTPSNKVTEKGKYVELRCDPISGHTALYWYRQSLGQGPEFLIYFQGTGAADDSGLPNDRFFAVRPEGSVSTLKIQRTERGDSAVYLCASSLGINQPQHFGDGTRLSIL.

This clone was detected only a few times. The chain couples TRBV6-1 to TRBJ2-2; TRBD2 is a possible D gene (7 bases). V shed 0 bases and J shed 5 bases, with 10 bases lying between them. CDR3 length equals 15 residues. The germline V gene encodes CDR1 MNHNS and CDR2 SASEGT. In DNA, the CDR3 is TGTGCCAGCAGTGAAGCAGGGGGGGGGACCGGGGAGCTGTTTTTT. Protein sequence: CASSEAGGGTGELFF.

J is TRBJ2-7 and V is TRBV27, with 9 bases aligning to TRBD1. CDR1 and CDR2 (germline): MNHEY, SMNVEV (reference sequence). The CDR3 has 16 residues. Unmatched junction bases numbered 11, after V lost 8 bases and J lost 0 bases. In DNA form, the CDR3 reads TGTGCCAGCGCCACGGGGGGACAGGGACGCTCCTACGAGCAGTACTTC. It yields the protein CASATGGQGRSYEQYF.

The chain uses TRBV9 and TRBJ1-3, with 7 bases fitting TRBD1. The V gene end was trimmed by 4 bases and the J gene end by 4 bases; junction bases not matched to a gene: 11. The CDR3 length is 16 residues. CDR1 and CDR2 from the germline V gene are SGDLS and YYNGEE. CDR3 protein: CASSTRPGTVGNTIYF. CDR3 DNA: TGTGCCAGCAGCACCCGTCCCGGGACAGTAGGAAACACCATATATTTT. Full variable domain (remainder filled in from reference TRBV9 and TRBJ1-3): DSGVTQTPKHLITATGQRVTLRCSPRSGDLSVYWYQQSLDQGLQFLIQYYNGEERAKGNILERFSAQQFPDLHSELNLSSLELGDSALYFCASSTRPGTVGNTIYFGEGSWLTVV.

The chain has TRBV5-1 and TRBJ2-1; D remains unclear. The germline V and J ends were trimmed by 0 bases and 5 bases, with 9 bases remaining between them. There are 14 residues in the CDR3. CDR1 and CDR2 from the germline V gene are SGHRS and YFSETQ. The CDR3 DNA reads TGCGCCAGCAGCTTGGGGGCAGGTGACAATGAGCAGTTCTTC. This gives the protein CASSLGAGDNEQFF.

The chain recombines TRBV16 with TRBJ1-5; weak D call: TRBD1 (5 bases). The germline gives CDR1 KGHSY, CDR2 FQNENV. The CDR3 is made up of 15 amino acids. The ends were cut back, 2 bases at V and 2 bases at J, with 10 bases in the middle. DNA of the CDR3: TGTGCCAGCAGCCAAGGGCAGGGTCGCAATCAGCCCCAGCATTTT. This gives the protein CASSQGQGRNQPQHF. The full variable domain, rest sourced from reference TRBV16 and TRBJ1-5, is GEEVAQTPKHLVRGEGQKAKLYCAPIKGHSYVFWYQQVLKNEFKFLISFQNENVFDETGMPKERFSAKCLPNSPCSLEIQATKLEDSAVYFCASSQGQGRNQPQHFGDGTRLSIL.

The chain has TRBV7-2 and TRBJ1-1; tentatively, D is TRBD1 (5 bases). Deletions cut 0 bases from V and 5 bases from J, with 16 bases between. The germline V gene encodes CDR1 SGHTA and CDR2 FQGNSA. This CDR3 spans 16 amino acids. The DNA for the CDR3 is TGTGCCAGCAGCTTAGCGCTCGGGGCAGCTGGAACTGAAGCTTTCTTT. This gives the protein CASSLALGAAGTEAFF. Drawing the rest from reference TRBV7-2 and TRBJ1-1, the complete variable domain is GAGVSQSPSNKVTEKGKDVELRCDPISGHTALYWYRQSLGQGLEFLIYFQGNSAPDKSGLPSDRFSAERTGGSVSTLTIQRTQQEDSAVYLCASSLALGAAGTEAFFGQGTRLTVV.

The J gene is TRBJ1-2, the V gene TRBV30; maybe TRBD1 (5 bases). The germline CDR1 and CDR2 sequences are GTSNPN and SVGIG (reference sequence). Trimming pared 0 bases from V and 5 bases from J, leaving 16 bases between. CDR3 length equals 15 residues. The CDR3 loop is CAWSVGPPGLYGYTF. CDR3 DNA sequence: TGTGCCTGGAGTGTAGGGCCCCCAGGGTTGTATGGCTACACCTTC.

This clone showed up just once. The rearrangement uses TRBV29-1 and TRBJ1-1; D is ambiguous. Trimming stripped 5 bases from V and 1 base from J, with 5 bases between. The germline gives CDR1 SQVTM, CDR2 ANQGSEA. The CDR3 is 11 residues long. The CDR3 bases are TGCAGCGTTCCGGGGAACACTGAAGCTTTCTTT. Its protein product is CSVPGNTEAFF.

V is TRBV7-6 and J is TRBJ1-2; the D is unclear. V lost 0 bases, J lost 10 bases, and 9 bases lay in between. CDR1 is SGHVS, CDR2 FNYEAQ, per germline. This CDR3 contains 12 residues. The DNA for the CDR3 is TGTGCCAGCAGCTTAGCCAGTGAGGACTACACCTTC. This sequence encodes CASSLASEDYTF.

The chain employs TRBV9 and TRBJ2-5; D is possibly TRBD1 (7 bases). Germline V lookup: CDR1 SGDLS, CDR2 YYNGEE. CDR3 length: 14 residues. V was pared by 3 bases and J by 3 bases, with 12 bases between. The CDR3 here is CASSGRGTEETQYF. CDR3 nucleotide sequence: TGTGCCAGCAGCGGTCGGGGGACAGAAGAGACCCAGTACTTC.

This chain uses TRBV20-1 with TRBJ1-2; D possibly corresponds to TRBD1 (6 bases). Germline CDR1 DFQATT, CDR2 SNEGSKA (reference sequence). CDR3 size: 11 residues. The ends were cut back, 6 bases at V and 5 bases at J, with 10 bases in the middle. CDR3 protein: CSAEGGYGYTF. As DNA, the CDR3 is TGCAGTGCGGAGGGGGGATATGGCTACACCTTC.

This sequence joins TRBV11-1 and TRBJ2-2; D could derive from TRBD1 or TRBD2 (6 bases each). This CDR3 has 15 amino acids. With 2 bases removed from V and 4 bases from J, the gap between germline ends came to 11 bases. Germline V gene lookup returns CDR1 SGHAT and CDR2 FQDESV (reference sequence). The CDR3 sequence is CASSLSGAGTGELFF. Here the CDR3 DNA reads TGTGCCAGCAGCTTATCGGGGGCGGGCACCGGGGAGCTGTTTTTT.

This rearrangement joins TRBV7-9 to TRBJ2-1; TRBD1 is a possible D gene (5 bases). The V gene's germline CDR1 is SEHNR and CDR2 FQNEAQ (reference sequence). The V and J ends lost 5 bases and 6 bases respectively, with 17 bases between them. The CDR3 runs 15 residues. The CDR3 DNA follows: TGTGCCAGCAGCCTCAGGGATGGGGTCCCCAATGAGCAGTTCTTC. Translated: CASSLRDGVPNEQFF.

The CDR3 here is CASSLGPGSGNTIYF. In nucleotides, the CDR3 is TGTGCCAGCAGTCTAGGACCCGGCTCTGGAAACACCATATATTTT. The chain carries TRBV13 and TRBJ1-3; D is undetermined. This CDR3 contains 15 residues. V lost 6 bases, J lost 0 bases, and 12 bases lay in between. Germline V gives CDR1 PRHDT, CDR2 FYEKMQ (reference sequence).